Presented here are 21 T cell receptor beta chains from one specimen sequenced in a study of type 1 regulatory T cells. TCRdb ran MiXCR on the reads and lists one entry per CDR3 protein. The sample yields 88,000 or so distinct CDR3 sequences, 30% to 35% seen once. The specimen was CD4+ T cells, either the whole sample or a sorted fraction (not recorded which). The receptor source for this set is a human donor in good health.

V is TRBV6-5 and J is TRBJ2-1; possibly TRBD1 for D (5 bases). Germline CDR1 and CDR2: MNHEY and SVGAGI. The CDR3 loop spans 12 amino acids. V shed 7 bases and J shed 5 bases, with 9 bases lying between them. CDR3 DNA sequence: TGTGCCAGCACCAAGGGGCACAATGAGCAGTTCTTC. Translating it yields CASTKGHNEQFF.

The V and J genes are TRBV20-1 and TRBJ2-3, with D unresolved. Germline lookup yields CDR1 DFQATT and CDR2 SNEGSKA (reference sequence). V was shortened by 6 bases and J by 2 bases, with 18 bases between the two germline ends. This CDR3 region has 15 residues. The CDR3 is CSAVGWAPPTDTQYF. CDR3 coding DNA: TGCAGTGCGGTCGGATGGGCTCCTCCCACAGATACGCAGTATTTT.

This chain joins TRBV6-2 or TRBV6-3 and TRBJ1-4, with TRBD1 matching 7 bases. Losses at the gene ends were 3 bases for V and 14 bases for J; bases not matched to a gene: 21. There are 17 residues in the CDR3. The germline V gene encodes CDR1 MNHEY and CDR2 SVGEGT. The CDR3 reads CASSYPPWRGRGPDLFF. The CDR3 DNA is TGTGCCAGCAGTTATCCGCCCTGGAGGGGGAGGGGGCCTGATCTGTTTTTT.

This clonotype was recorded a few times. J is TRBJ2-1 and V is TRBV9; TRBD2 aligns across 9 bases. CDR1 is SGDLS and CDR2 is YYNGEE in the germline V gene. The CDR3 spans 14 residues. V lost 3 bases, J lost 4 bases, and 2 bases stayed unmatched. The CDR3 DNA is TGTGCCAGCAGCGGACTAGCGGAGTACAATGAGCAGTTCTTC. Its translation: CASSGLAEYNEQFF.

This clonotype occurred a few times. The rearrangement joins TRBV7-2 to TRBJ2-5, with TRBD2 matching 7 bases. This CDR3 contains 16 residues. The trim removed 5 bases at V and 1 base at J, leaving 10 bases unmatched. The V gene's germline CDR1 is SGHTA and CDR2 FQGNSA. The CDR3 DNA reads as TGTGCCAGCAGCGATGCTGCCACTAGCGTCCAAGAGACCCAGTACTTC. It yields the protein CASSDAATSVQETQYF.

Only a few counts were recorded for this clonotype. V gene TRBV10-1 combines with J gene TRBJ2-1; 9 bases are a match to TRBD2. The CDR3 length is 16 residues. V lost 6 bases and J lost 6; bases outside the gene matches: 12. Germline assignment: CDR1 WNHNN and CDR2 SYGVQD (reference sequence). The DNA of the CDR3 is TGCGCCAGCAGCGACTATACCGGGACTAGCCTCAATGAGCAGTTCTTC. Its protein product is CASSDYTGTSLNEQFF.

The chain employs TRBV20-1 and TRBJ1-5; possibly TRBD1 for D (5 bases). Germline CDR1 reads DFQATT; CDR2 reads SNEGSKA (reference sequence). The CDR3 consists of 13 residues. Trimming shortened V by 5 bases and J by 7 bases, and 15 bases separated the two germline ends. This CDR3 is CSAEPGGDQPQHF. In nucleotides, the CDR3 is TGCAGTGCTGAGCCGGGGGGGGACCAGCCCCAGCATTTT.

Only a few counts were recorded for this clonotype. The V and J genes are TRBV29-1 and TRBJ1-2; D remains ambiguous. The CDR3 has 17 residues. Germline V gene data show CDR1 as SQVTM and CDR2 as ANQGSEA. V was trimmed by 4 bases and J by 2 bases, leaving 23 bases between them. The CDR3 loop reads CSVVRHSASLGNYGYTF. CDR3 DNA sequence: TGCAGCGTTGTACGCCACTCGGCCAGTCTGGGGAACTATGGCTACACCTTC.

J is TRBJ2-1 and V is TRBV6-1; 16 bases match TRBD2. V shed 2 bases and J 13 bases; nucleotides not matched to a gene: 8. The germline V gene has CDR1 MNHNS and CDR2 SASEGT. The CDR3 covers 16 residues. CDR3 nucleotide sequence: TGTGCCAGCAGTGAAATGTCGGGACTAGCGGGAGGGCGTCAGTTCTTC. This codes for CASSEMSGLAGGRQFF.

V gene TRBV5-1 combines with J gene TRBJ1-2; 8 nucleotides match TRBD1. Germline-derived CDR1 and CDR2 are SGHRS and YFSETQ. After removal of 7 bases from V and 5 bases from J, the junction contained 7 bases not matched to a gene. This CDR3 spans 13 amino acids. CDR3 amino acids: CASQLGTGYGYTF. The CDR3 DNA follows: TGCGCCAGCCAACTGGGGACAGGTTATGGCTACACCTTC.

V gene TRBV7-2 combines with J gene TRBJ2-5, with D possibly called TRBD1 or TRBD2 (5 bases each). V was clipped by 0 bases and J by 2 bases, with 10 bases between them. There are 15 residues in the CDR3. Germline V gene lookup returns CDR1 SGHTA and CDR2 FQGNSA. In DNA, the CDR3 is TGTGCCAGCAGCTTAGCGCCCGGGGCGCAAGAGACCCAGTACTTC. Amino acids: CASSLAPGAQETQYF.

The genes are TRBV20-1 and TRBJ2-1; no reliable D call. This CDR3 contains 10 residues. V shed 1 base and J shed 7 bases, with 2 bases lying between them. The germline gives CDR1 DFQATT, CDR2 SNEGSKA (reference sequence). The CDR3 region is CSARVNEQFF. In DNA form, the CDR3 reads TGCAGTGCTAGAGTGAATGAGCAGTTCTTC.

This clonotype was counted between two and nine times. The chain carries TRBV29-1 and TRBJ1-4; 9 bases line up with TRBD1. Germline lookup yields CDR1 SQVTM and CDR2 ANQGSEA. The CDR3 is 13 amino acids. The V gene end was trimmed by 7 bases and the J gene end by 7 bases; junction bases not matched to a gene: 7. Here the CDR3 reads CSAAGTGSEKLFF. The CDR3 nucleotides are TGCAGCGCCGCAGGGACAGGGTCTGAAAAACTGTTTTTT.

This clonotype was detected only a few times. The chain uses TRBV19 and TRBJ1-4; 9 bases map to TRBD1. V was pared by 9 bases and J by 11 bases, with 22 bases of the junction left unmatched. The CDR3 runs 17 residues. Germline V gene lookup returns CDR1 LNHDA and CDR2 SQIVND (reference sequence). For the CDR3, the DNA is TGTGCCAGCCGTCCCGGGACAGGGAATGGAGGATTTGGGAAACTGTTTTTT. Its translation is CASRPGTGNGGFGKLFF.

The table lists this clonotype with a few counts. This sequence joins TRBV5-4 and TRBJ2-1, with 8 positions matching TRBD1. Germline V gene lookup returns CDR1 SGHNT and CDR2 YYREEE (reference sequence). This CDR3 is built from 15 residues. The ends lost 0 bases at V and 13 bases at J; junction bases unmatched: 12. The CDR3 DNA is TGTGCCAGCAGCTTGGAATCTGGACAGGGCTCCCCACAGTTCTTC. It translates to CASSLESGQGSPQFF.

The rearrangement joins TRBV6-2 or TRBV6-3 to TRBJ2-3, with TRBD1 matching 7 bases. This CDR3 has 12 residues. The V gene end was trimmed by 8 bases and the J gene end by 6 bases; junction bases not matched to a gene: 5. In germline, CDR1 is MNHEY, CDR2 SVGEGT. The CDR3, as DNA: TGTGCCAGCGGACAGGTGCAGGATACGCAGTATTTT. It yields the protein CASGQVQDTQYF.

This clonotype was detected only a few times. The chain joins TRBV12-3 or TRBV12-4 to TRBJ2-4, with TRBD1 as a possible D gene (5 bases). The length of the CDR3 is 15 residues. V gave up 5 bases and J gave up 6 bases, with 17 bases separating them. CDR3 coding DNA: TGTGCCAGCAGTCCCCCCGGACAACGAGGAAACATTCAGTACTTC. Translation: CASSPPGQRGNIQYF.

As concerns this clonotype: A junction end diverges from the germline sequence, so it may reflect a read error. The chain joins TRBV7-8 to TRBJ1-1; the D is unclear. The CDR3 length is 17 residues. The germline CDR1 and CDR2 sequences are SGHVS and FQNEAQ. CDR3 nucleotides: TGTGCCAGCAGCTTAGCTTTGGGGAAAACAATGAACACTGAAACTTTCTTT. This encodes CASSLALGKTMNTETFF.

The chain couples TRBV20-1 to TRBJ2-7; D is perhaps TRBD1 (6 bases). Germline V gene data show CDR1 as DFQATT and CDR2 as SNEGSKA (reference sequence). Trimming shortened V by 2 bases and J by 3 bases, and 14 bases separated the two germline ends. There are 14 residues in the CDR3. CDR3 region: CSARKSGALYEQYF. In DNA, the CDR3 is TGCAGTGCTAGAAAGTCAGGGGCTCTCTACGAGCAGTACTTC.

The chain couples TRBV7-2 to TRBJ2-5; 13 nucleotides match TRBD2. The ends lost 5 bases at V and 4 bases at J; junction bases unmatched: 10. CDR3 length: 17 amino acids. The V gene's germline CDR1 is SGHTA and CDR2 FQGNSA. In DNA form, the CDR3 reads TGTGCCAGCAGCGCCGCCCAACTAGCGGGAGGGGGAGAGACCCAGTACTTC. It encodes CASSAAQLAGGGETQYF. The whole variable domain, remainder taken from reference TRBV7-2 and TRBJ2-5, is GAGVSQSPSNKVTEKGKDVELRCDPISGHTALYWYRQSLGQGLEFLIYFQGNSAPDKSGLPSDRFSAERTGGSVSTLTIQRTQQEDSAVYLCASSAAQLAGGGETQYFGPGTRLLVL.

The V and J genes are TRBV29-1 and TRBJ1-1; D possibly corresponds to TRBD1 (5 bases). The ends were cut back, 1 base at V and 5 bases at J, with 11 bases in the middle. Germline CDR1 and CDR2: SQVTM and ANQGSEA. The CDR3 extends over 13 amino acids. CDR3 nucleotide sequence: TGCAGCGTTGAAGGACAGCCTTTAACTGAAGCTTTCTTT. Its protein is CSVEGQPLTEAFF. Using reference TRBV29-1 and TRBJ1-1 for the parts outside the CDR3, the full variable domain is SAVISQKPSRDICQRGTSLTIQCQVDSQVTMMFWYRQQPGQSLTLIATANQGSEATYESGFVIDKFPISRPNLTFSTLTVSNMSPEDSSIYLCSVEGQPLTEAFFGQGTRLTVV.